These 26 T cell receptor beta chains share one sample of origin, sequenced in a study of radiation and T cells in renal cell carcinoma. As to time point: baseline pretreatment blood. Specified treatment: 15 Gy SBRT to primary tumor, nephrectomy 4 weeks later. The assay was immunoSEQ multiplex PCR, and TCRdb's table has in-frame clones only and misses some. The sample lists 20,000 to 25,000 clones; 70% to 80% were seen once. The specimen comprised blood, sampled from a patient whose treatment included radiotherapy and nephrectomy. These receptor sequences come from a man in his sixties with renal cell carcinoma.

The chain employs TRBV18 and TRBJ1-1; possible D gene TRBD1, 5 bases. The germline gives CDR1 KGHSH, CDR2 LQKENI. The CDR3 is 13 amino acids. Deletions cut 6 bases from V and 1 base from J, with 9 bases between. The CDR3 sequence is CASSGTENTEAFF. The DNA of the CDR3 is TGTGCCAGCTCCGGGACTGAGAACACTGAAGCTTTCTTT.

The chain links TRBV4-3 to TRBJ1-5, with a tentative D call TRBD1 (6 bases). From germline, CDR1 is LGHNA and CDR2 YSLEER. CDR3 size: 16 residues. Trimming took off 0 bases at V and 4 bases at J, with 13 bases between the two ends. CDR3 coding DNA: TGCGCCAGCAGCCAAGAAAGGGGGGCGGGAAATCAGCCCCAGCATTTT. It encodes CASSQERGAGNQPQHF.

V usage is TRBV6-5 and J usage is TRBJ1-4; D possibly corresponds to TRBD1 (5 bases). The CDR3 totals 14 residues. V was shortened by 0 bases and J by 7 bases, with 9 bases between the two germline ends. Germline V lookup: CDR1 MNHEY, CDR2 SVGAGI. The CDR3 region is CASSYSRVGEKLFF. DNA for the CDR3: TGTGCCAGCAGTTACTCCAGGGTTGGTGAAAAACTGTTTTTT.

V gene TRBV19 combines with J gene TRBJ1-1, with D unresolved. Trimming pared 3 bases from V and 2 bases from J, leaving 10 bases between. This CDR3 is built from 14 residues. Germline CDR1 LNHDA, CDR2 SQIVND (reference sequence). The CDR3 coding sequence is TGTGCCAGTAGTATTTGGGAGTTAAACACTGAAGCTTTCTTT. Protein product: CASSIWELNTEAFF.

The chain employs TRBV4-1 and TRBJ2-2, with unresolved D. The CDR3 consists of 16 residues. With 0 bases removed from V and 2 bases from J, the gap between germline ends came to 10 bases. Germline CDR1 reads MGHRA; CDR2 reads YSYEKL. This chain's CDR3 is CASSQEIRLNTGELFF. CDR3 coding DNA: TGCGCCAGCAGCCAAGAAATCCGGCTTAACACCGGGGAGCTGTTTTTT.

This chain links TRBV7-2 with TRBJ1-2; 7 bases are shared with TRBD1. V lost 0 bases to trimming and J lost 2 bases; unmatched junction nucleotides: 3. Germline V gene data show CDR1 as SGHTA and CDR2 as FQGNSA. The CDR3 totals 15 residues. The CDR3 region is CASSLAGGENYGYTF. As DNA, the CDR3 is TGTGCCAGCAGCTTAGCAGGGGGCGAAAACTATGGCTACACCTTC.

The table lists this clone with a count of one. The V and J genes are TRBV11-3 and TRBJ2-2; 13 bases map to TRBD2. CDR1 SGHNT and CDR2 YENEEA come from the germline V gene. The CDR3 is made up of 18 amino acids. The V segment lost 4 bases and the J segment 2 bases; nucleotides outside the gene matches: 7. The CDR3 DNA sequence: TGTGCCAGCAGCTCCGGACTAGCGGGAGTAAGAAACACCGGGGAGCTGTTTTTT. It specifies CASSSGLAGVRNTGELFF.

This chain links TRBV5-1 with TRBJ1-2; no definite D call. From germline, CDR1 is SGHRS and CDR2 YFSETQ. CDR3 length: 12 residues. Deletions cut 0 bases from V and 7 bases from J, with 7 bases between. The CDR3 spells CASSLADAGYTF. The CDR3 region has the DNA TGCGCCAGCAGCTTGGCGGATGCTGGCTACACCTTC.

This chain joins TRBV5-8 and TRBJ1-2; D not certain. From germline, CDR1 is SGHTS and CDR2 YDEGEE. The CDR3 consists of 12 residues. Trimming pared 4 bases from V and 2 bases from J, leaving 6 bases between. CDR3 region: CASSPSNYGYTF. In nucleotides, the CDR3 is TGTGCCAGCAGCCCGTCAAACTATGGCTACACCTTC.

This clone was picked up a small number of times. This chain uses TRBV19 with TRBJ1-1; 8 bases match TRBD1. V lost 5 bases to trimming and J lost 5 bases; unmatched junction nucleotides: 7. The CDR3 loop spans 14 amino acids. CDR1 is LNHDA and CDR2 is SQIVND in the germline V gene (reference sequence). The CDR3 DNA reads TGTGCCAGTAGTGCAAGACAGGGGAGGACTGAAGCTTTCTTT. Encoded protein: CASSARQGRTEAFF.

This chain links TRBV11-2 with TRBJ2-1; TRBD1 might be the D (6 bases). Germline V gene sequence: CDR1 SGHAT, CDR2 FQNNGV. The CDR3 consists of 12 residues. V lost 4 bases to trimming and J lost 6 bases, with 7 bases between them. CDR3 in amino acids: CASSSRGNEQFF. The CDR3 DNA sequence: TGTGCCAGCAGCTCCAGGGGCAATGAGCAGTTCTTC.

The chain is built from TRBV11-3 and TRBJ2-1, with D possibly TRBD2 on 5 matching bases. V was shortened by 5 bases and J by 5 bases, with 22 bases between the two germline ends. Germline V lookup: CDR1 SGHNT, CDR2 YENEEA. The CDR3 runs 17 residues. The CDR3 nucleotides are TGTGCCAGCAGCCCAGGAAGGGCTAGCCTATCCGACAATGAGCAGTTCTTC. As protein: CASSPGRASLSDNEQFF.

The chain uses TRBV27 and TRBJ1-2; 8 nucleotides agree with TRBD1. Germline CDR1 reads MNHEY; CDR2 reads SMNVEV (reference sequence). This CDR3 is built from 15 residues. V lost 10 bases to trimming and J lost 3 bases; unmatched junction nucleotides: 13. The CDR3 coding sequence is TGTGCCACCCGGAGGCCCCCAGGGGGCGACTATGGCTACACCTTC. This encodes CATRRPPGGDYGYTF.

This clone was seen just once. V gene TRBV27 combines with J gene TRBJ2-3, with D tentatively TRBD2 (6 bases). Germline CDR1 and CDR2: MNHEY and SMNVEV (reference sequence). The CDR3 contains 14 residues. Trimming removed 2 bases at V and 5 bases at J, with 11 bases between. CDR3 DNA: TGTGCCAGCAGTTTAGGTGGAGGGAAAGATACGCAGTATTTT. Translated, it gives CASSLGGGKDTQYF.

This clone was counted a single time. The CDR3 is CASSVTGGTTDTQYF. As DNA, the CDR3 is TGTGCCAGCAGCGTAACGGGAGGGACCACAGATACGCAGTATTTT. This chain links TRBV9 with TRBJ2-3, with 8 bases identical to TRBD2. This CDR3 spans 15 amino acids. Germline values: CDR1 SGDLS, CDR2 YYNGEE. V was clipped by 1 base and J by 2 bases; unmatched bases: 3.

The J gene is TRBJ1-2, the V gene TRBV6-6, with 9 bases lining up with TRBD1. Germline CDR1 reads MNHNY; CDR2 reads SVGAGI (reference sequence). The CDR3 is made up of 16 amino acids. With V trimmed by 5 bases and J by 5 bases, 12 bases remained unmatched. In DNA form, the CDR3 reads TGTGCCAGCAGTCGACAGGGGGAGGCTTCGTTTTATGGCTACACCTTC. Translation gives CASSRQGEASFYGYTF.

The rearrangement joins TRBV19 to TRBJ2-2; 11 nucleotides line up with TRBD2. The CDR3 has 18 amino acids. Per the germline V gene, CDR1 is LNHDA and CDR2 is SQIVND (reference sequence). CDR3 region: CGVSQVVLAGAYTGELFF. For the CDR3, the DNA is TGTGGAGTCTCGCAGGTCGTACTAGCGGGAGCCTACACCGGGGAGCTGTTTTTT.

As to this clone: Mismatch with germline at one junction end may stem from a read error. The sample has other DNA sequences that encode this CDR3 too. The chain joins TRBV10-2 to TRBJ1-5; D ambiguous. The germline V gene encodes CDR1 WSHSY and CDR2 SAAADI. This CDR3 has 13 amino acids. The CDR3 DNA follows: TGCGCCAGCAGTGAGTCGGGCAATCAACCCCAGCATTTT. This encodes CASSESGNQPQHF.

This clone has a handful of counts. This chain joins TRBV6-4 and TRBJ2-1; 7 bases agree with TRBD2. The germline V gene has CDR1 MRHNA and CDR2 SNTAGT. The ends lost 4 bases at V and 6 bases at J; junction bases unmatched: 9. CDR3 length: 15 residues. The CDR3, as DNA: TGTGCCAGCAGTGTTGGGCTAGCGGAGACCAATGAGCAGTTCTTC. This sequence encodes CASSVGLAETNEQFF.

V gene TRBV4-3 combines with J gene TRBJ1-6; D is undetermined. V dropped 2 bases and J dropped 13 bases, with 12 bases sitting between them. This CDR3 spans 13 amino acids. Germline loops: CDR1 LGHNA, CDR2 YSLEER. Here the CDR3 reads CASSQWGGSPLHF. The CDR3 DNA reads TGCGCCAGCAGCCAATGGGGTGGCAGTCCCCTCCACTTT.

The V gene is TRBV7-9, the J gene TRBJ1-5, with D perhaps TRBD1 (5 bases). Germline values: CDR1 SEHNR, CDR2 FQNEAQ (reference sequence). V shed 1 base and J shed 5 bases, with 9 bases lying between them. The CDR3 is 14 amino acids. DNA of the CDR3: TGTGCCAGCAGCTTAGGGGGGAATGATCAGCCCCAGCATTTT. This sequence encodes CASSLGGNDQPQHF.

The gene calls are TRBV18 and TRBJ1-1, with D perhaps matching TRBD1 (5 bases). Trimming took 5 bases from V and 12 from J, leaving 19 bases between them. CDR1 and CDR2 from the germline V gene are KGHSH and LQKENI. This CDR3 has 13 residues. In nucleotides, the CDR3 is TGTGCCAGCTCATCCAACCGCAGGGCTGAGACTTTCTTT. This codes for CASSSNRRAETFF. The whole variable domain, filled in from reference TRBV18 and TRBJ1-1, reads NAGVMQNPRHLVRRRGQEARLRCSPMKGHSHVYWYRQLPEEGLKFMVYLQKENIIDESGMPKERFSAEFPKEGPSILRIQQVVRGDSAAYFCASSSNRRAETFFGQGTRLTVV.

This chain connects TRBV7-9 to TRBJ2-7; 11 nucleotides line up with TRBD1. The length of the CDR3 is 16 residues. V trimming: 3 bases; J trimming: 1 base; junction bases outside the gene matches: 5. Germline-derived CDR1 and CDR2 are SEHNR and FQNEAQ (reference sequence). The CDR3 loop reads CASSLGGTGGSYEQYF. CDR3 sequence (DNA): TGTGCCAGCAGCTTGGGTGGGACAGGGGGATCCTACGAGCAGTACTTC. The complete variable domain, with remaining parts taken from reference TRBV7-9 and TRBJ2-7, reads DTGVSQNPRHKITKRGQNVTFRCDPISEHNRLYWYRQTLGQGPEFLTYFQNEAQLEKSRLLSDRFSAERPKGSFSTLEIQRTEQGDSAMYLCASSLGGTGGSYEQYFGPGTRLTVT.

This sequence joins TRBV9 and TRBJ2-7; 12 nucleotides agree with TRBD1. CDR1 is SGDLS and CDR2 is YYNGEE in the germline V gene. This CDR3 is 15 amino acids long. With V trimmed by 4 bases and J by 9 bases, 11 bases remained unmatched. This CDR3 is CASSSTGTGGSAQYF. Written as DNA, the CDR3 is TGTGCCAGCAGCTCGACCGGGACAGGGGGCTCGGCGCAGTACTTC. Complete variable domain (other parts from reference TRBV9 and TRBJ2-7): DSGVTQTPKHLITATGQRVTLRCSPRSGDLSVYWYQQSLDQGLQFLIQYYNGEERAKGNILERFSAQQFPDLHSELNLSSLELGDSALYFCASSSTGTGGSAQYFGPGTRLTVT.

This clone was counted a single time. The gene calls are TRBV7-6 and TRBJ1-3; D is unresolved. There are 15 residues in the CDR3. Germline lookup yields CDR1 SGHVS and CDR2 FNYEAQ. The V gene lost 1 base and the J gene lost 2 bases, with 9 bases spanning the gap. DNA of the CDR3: TGTGCCAGCAGCTTAGTCCCTCCTCCTGGAAACACCATATATTTT. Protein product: CASSLVPPPGNTIYF.

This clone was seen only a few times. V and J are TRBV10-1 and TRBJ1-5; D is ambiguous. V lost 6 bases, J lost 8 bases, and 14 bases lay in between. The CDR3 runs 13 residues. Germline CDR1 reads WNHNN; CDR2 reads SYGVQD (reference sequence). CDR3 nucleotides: TGCGCCAGCAGGGCCCGAAGGATGGAGCCCCAGCATTTT. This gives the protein CASRARRMEPQHF.